This entry describes one T cell receptor beta chain. This receptor's antigen is unknown. Base quality data are lacking; no much larger clone is found one base away. The CDR3 regions of human TCRbeta chains were analyzed by immunosequencing. The authors' analysis ran thus. TCRs in the repertoires were matched against a reference library of SARS-CoV-2-specific TCRs that had been generated with the MIRA antigen-specificity platform. Breadth meant the fraction of unique TCRs that were SARS-CoV-2-associated, whereas depth meant the fraction of total T cells that were SARS-CoV-2-associated. Using the MIRA data, each spike-specific TCR was assigned both to the spike region to which the TCR was reactive and to a CD4 or CD8 class. Log10-transformed breadth and depth values were compared by one-way ANOVA with Sidak's multiple comparisons tests. What TCRdb holds here is the immuneACCESS table cut down to in-frame rearrangements. Part of the clones is not present; checked against another copy, under half of the missing clones reflect an unresolved V gene, and the others are unexplained. Clone size and V and J calls were adopted from that table, with D and trimming inferred from the DNA. This sample gives over 120,000 clones in total; approximately 92% of them show up just once. The leading ten clones occupy around 1.8% of the sample.

The sample's time point label is to be understood as: baseline before first vaccination. Vaccinee samples were obtained from the UK trials COV001 and COV002, which included a single-blind randomized controlled phase 2/3 trial of AZD1222 (ChAdOx1 nCoV-19) in healthy adults. Trial participant PBMC samples were collected at day 0 and day 28 after the second dose for TCRbeta chain sequencing. The germline V gene (reference sequence) supplies CDR1 MNHEY and CDR2 SMNVEV. The CDR3 has 14 amino acids, counting the end cysteine and phenylalanine. The retained sequence is limited to the CDR3, 42 bases, with the frame set at the first base. At the junction V is shortened by 5 bases and J by 5 bases, with 12 bases in between. This entry is derived from a study of T cell responses to AZD1222 COVID-19 vaccine (dated by TCRdb to the early 2020s). With regard to the full study: AZD1222 recipients given second doses at about 4 weeks or at about 12 weeks were pooled, since spike-specific TCR depth and breadth were not found to differ between the two schedules. TCR sequencing was performed for more than 230 trial participants, of whom roughly 200 were given two doses of AZD1222 and 26 were given two doses of MenACWY control vaccine. Trial participants were enrolled by age into 18-55, 56-69 and 70-plus year subgroups, with 148, 28 and 57 TCR-sequenced participants respectively. Paper-wide results and their limitations: After two AZD1222 doses, spike-specific TCR breadth and depth were significantly higher than at day 0 and than in MenACWY recipients. Participants were mostly white British and included more females than males, and it was suggested by the authors that clonal diversity may have been underestimated. CD4 TCRs associated with the vaccine covered the entire spike protein, and the dominant responses were in regions 160-218 and 743-854. In the small 56-69-year group, the increase in depth fell short of significance, most likely because of low power. Epitopes outside the regions mutated in the B.1.351 and B.1.1.7 variants were reportedly recognized by nearly half of the unique spike-specific TCRs. Conclusions about previously exposed vaccinees are limited because only six or seven AZD1222 recipients were SARS-CoV-2 seropositive at baseline. Because no samples from the day 14 peak response were available, repertoires could be characterized only after the peak T cell response.

The source material was peripheral blood, sampled on day 0 of AZD1222 vaccination. The clonotype comes from an adult in good health. This chain is built from TRBV27 and TRBJ1-4, with no confident D gene call. The nucleotide sequence reads as follows: TGTGCCAGCAGTACCCAGAGGCTCAATGAAAAACTGTTTTTT. It codes for CASSTQRLNEKLFF.